Following are 18 T cell receptor beta chains from one sample sequenced in a study of T cell responses to AZD1222 COVID-19 vaccine. Clones were sequenced by immunoSEQ multiplex PCR, and TCRdb holds only the in-frame ones, with some missing. Of some 200,000 clones listed, over 85% were seen once; the top ten hold 3.6%. The starting material was peripheral blood, obtained 28 days after the second dose of the MenACWY control vaccine. The source of these receptors is an adult who received the MenACWY meningococcal vaccine as a control.

The chain uses TRBV6-2 or TRBV6-3 and TRBJ1-5; TRBD1 matches 8 bases. The CDR3 covers 15 residues. CDR1 and CDR2 (germline): MNHEY, SVGEGT. J gave up 4 bases and V 5 bases, and 7 bases lay outside the gene matches. CDR3 loop: CASSPPDRGNQPQHF. The CDR3 DNA is TGTGCCAGCAGTCCCCCCGACAGGGGAAATCAGCCCCAGCATTTT.

The chain links TRBV4-1 to TRBJ1-6; unclear D gene. This CDR3 comprises 17 residues. Germline CDR1 and CDR2: MGHRA and YSYEKL. V lost 0 bases and J lost 5, with 14 bases in between. CDR3 protein: CASSQEARGYDNSPLHF. For the CDR3, the DNA is TGCGCCAGCAGCCAAGAGGCACGAGGGTACGATAATTCACCCCTCCACTTT.

The V call is TRBV30, the J call TRBJ1-4; D is ambiguous. Trimming pared 5 bases from V and 5 bases from J, leaving 6 bases between. From germline, CDR1 is GTSNPN and CDR2 SVGIG (reference sequence). CDR3 length equals 11 residues. The CDR3 DNA reads TGTGCCTGGGGACGGAATGAAAAACTGTTTTTT. Its protein product is CAWGRNEKLFF.

The chain joins TRBV27 to TRBJ1-1, with D possibly TRBD1 on 6 matching bases. The CDR3 runs 14 residues. Germline V gene lookup returns CDR1 MNHEY and CDR2 SMNVEV (reference sequence). With 10 bases removed from V and 2 bases from J, the gap between germline ends came to 17 bases. In DNA form, the CDR3 reads TGTGCCACCAGGGATGGACAGTACAACACTGAAGCTTTCTTT. Amino acid sequence: CATRDGQYNTEAFF.

The rearrangement joins TRBV4-3 to TRBJ2-2, with a possible D match to TRBD2 (5 bases). The V end lost 1 base, the J end lost 4 bases, and 19 bases lay between the germline ends. The CDR3 has 18 residues. Per germline, CDR1 LGHNA and CDR2 YSLEER. The CDR3, as DNA: TGCGCCAGCAGCCAAGGAGTCCTAGCTGGGTCGGGCACCGGGGAGCTGTTTTTT. Translated, it gives CASSQGVLAGSGTGELFF.

This clone was counted a few times. The CDR3 sequence: CASSLTLPQIRTGDADTQYF. The CDR3 DNA reads TGTGCCAGCAGTCTAACCCTCCCACAGATACGCACCGGGGATGCGGATACGCAGTATTTT. V is TRBV27 and J is TRBJ2-3, with D possibly matching TRBD2 (5 bases). There are 20 residues in the CDR3. V lost 5 bases to trimming and J lost 6 bases, with 33 bases between them. Per germline, CDR1 MNHEY and CDR2 SMNVEV (reference sequence).

This clone occurred once. V is TRBV7-3 and J is TRBJ1-1; D gene ambiguous. Trimming shortened V by 5 bases and J by 1 base, and 11 bases separated the two germline ends. Germline CDR1 reads SGHTA; CDR2 reads FQGTGA. There are 14 residues in the CDR3. CDR3 residues: CASSPGRSNTEAFF. The CDR3, as DNA: TGTGCCAGCAGCCCCGGCAGGTCGAACACTGAAGCTTTCTTT.

The table lists this clone with a few counts. Other DNA sequences in the same sample also yield this CDR3. This chain connects TRBV7-9 to TRBJ1-1, with D hard to call. Germline CDR1 SEHNR, CDR2 FQNEAQ (reference sequence). V lost 3 bases and J 1 base, leaving 0 bases between the germline ends. This CDR3 has 11 residues. CDR3 coding DNA: TGTGCCAGCAGCTTGAACACTGAAGCTTTCTTT. This gives the protein CASSLNTEAFF.

The rearrangement joins TRBV7-8 to TRBJ2-7; D gene uncertain. Trimming shortened V by 0 bases and J by 6 bases, and 12 bases separated the two germline ends. Germline V CDR1 and CDR2: SGHVS, FQNEAQ. The CDR3 length is 14 residues. CDR3 sequence reads: CASSLAGFGFEQYF. The CDR3 DNA reads as TGTGCCAGCAGCTTAGCGGGGTTTGGGTTCGAGCAGTACTTC. Full variable domain (missing parts from reference TRBV7-8 and TRBJ2-7): GAGVSQSPRYKVAKRGQDVALRCDPISGHVSLFWYQQALGQGPEFLTYFQNEAQLDKSGLPSDRFFAERPEGSVSTLKIQRTQQEDSAVYLCASSLAGFGFEQYFGPGTRLTVT.

This chain links TRBV7-3 with TRBJ2-1; TRBD1 agrees at 9 bases. The junction had 9 bases not matched to a gene; V was cut back by 5 bases and J by 7 bases. There are 15 residues in the CDR3. The germline gives CDR1 SGHTA, CDR2 FQGTGA. As DNA, the CDR3 is TGTGCCAGCAGCGGCAACAGGGGGCGAGGGAATGAGCAGTTCTTC. It yields the protein CASSGNRGRGNEQFF.

Regarding this clone: Additional DNA sequences in this sample encode the identical CDR3. This chain uses TRBV9 with TRBJ1-2, with no clear D. This CDR3 is built from 13 residues. CDR1 and CDR2 (germline): SGDLS, YYNGEE. Trimming stripped 0 bases from V and 5 bases from J, with 8 bases between. This CDR3 reads CASSVDPNYGYTF. Written as DNA, the CDR3 is TGTGCCAGCAGCGTAGACCCCAATTATGGCTACACCTTC.

The chain uses TRBV24-1 and TRBJ2-5, with TRBD2 matching 7 bases. CDR1 and CDR2 (germline): KGHDR, SFDVKD. CDR3 size: 13 residues. J gave up 5 bases and V 4 bases, and 3 bases lay outside the gene matches. The CDR3 DNA sequence: TGTGCCACCAGTGAAGCGGGGTTGGAGACCCAGTACTTC. Its translation is CATSEAGLETQYF.

With respect to this clone: Additional DNA sequences in this sample encode the identical CDR3. The V and J genes are TRBV28 and TRBJ1-2; possibly TRBD1 for D (5 bases). This CDR3 spans 13 amino acids. CDR1 and CDR2 from the germline V gene are MDHEN and SYDVKM. Trimming left V 3 bases short and J 2 bases short, with 7 bases between. CDR3 sequence reads: CASSFQGNYGYTF. The CDR3 DNA reads as TGTGCCAGCAGTTTTCAGGGAAACTATGGCTACACCTTC.

This clone was counted once. The rearrangement uses TRBV5-5 and TRBJ2-7; tentatively, D is TRBD2 (5 bases). This CDR3 comprises 13 residues. Between the trimmed V and J ends, which lost 3 bases and 7 bases, there was a span of 14 bases. Per germline, CDR1 SGHKS and CDR2 YYEKEE (reference sequence). The chain's CDR3 is CASSSRGSGEQYF. CDR3 bases: TGTGCCAGCAGCTCCCGGGGTTCGGGGGAGCAGTACTTC.

V is TRBV19 and J is TRBJ2-1; 7 positions agree with TRBD2. CDR1 is LNHDA and CDR2 is SQIVND in the germline V gene (reference sequence). The CDR3 covers 18 residues. Germline trimming cut 0 bases from V and 0 bases from J; bases unmatched to any gene: 8. CDR3 region: CASSIEPLARSSYNEQFF. The CDR3 DNA follows: TGTGCCAGTAGTATAGAGCCACTAGCGCGGAGCTCCTACAATGAGCAGTTCTTC.

The V call is TRBV29-1, the J call TRBJ1-3, with D possibly being TRBD1 (6 bases). CDR1 is SQVTM and CDR2 is ANQGSEA in the germline V gene. With 7 bases removed from V and 1 base from J, the gap between germline ends came to 8 bases. The CDR3 is 12 amino acids. CDR3 loop: CSGGGSGNTIYF. The CDR3 bases are TGCAGCGGAGGGGGATCTGGAAACACCATATATTTT.

The gene calls are TRBV30 and TRBJ2-5; weak D call: TRBD1 (6 bases). CDR3 size: 14 residues. With 3 bases removed from V and 0 bases from J, the gap between germline ends came to 11 bases. CDR1 and CDR2 (germline): GTSNPN, SVGIG (reference sequence). Here the CDR3 reads CAWRDRKYQETQYF. The CDR3 DNA reads as TGTGCCTGGAGAGACAGGAAGTACCAAGAGACCCAGTACTTC.

The chain links TRBV5-1 to TRBJ1-1; 7 positions agree with TRBD1. CDR1 and CDR2 (germline): SGHRS, YFSETQ. After removal of 4 bases from V and 1 base from J, the junction contained 4 bases not matched to a gene. CDR3 length: 14 amino acids. The CDR3 is CASSPTGANTEAFF. CDR3 in DNA: TGCGCCAGCAGCCCCACAGGGGCGAACACTGAAGCTTTCTTT.